This T cell receptor beta chain was sequenced in a study of blood T cell repertoires in COVID-19. Study information: COVID-19 samples, acute and convalescent, were from the United States, Italy and Spain. Sample material is recorded as cDNA or gDNA derived from T cells, B-cell-depleted T cells, or PBMCs.

Under the authors' procedure: By means of reference gene primer amplification, nucleated cell counts were estimated. TCRdb keeps only in-frame clones here, not all; method: immunoSEQ multiplex PCR. V and J calls and clone size are copied from that table; D and trimming were computed from the DNA. Of fewer than 130,000 clones listed, roughly 80% are singletons. Between the trimmed V and J ends, which lost 4 bases and 2 bases, there was a span of 15 bases. Germline lookup yields CDR1 SGHDT and CDR2 YYEEEE. CDR3 length: 15 amino acids. The TCR comes from a man aged 70-80 years with active or convalescent COVID-19. The sequencing sample was made of peripheral blood. J is TRBJ1-2 and V is TRBV5-6; a weak D match, TRBD1 (6 bases). CDR3 in DNA: TGTGCCAGCAGCAGCCTCCGGGACAAAAACTATGGCTACACCTTC. Its translation is CASSSLRDKNYGYTF.